This T cell receptor beta chain appears in the sequencing data of a study of blood T cell repertoires in COVID-19. The wider study: Sites in the United States, Italy and Spain provided acute and convalescent COVID-19 samples.

Profiled with immunoSEQ multiplex PCR; TCRdb holds only in-frame clones, not every one. The sample has approximately 130,000 clones, roughly 81% seen once. Trimming cost V 0 bases and J 0 bases; bases outside gene matches: 5. The germline V gene encodes CDR1 MGHRA and CDR2 YSYEKL. The CDR3 is made up of 17 amino acids. The chain uses TRBV4-1 and TRBJ1-2; 9 positions match TRBD1. The clonotype comes from a human donor in a cohort sampled during active COVID-19. The source material was peripheral blood. The CDR3 DNA is TGCGCCAGCAGCCAAGATGGGGACAGGGATGCTAACTATGGCTACACCTTC. Its protein is CASSQDGDRDANYGYTF.